Only a few counts were recorded for the clone carrying this T cell receptor beta chain. Its antigen remains unidentified. Treatment denoted: roughly 10-day PBMC culture with coronavirus spike peptide pools or control peptides (ViraFEST assay). Via ViraFEST, peptide pools expanded antigen-specific T cells before TCR sequencing. The study sequenced cultured CD4+ T cell DNA using the Oncomine TCR Beta short-read assay. Using its own MiXCR run on the PCR reads, TCRdb lists one record per CDR3 protein. This sample carries 10,000 to 15,000 distinct CDR3 sequences, about 50% of them seen once, and the ten largest clones take roughly 12%. This sample stems from a study of vaccination and CD4 T cells after COVID-19. The germline CDR1 and CDR2 sequences are ENHRY and SYGVKD. The CDR3 covers 16 residues. The V segment lost 1 base and the J segment 4 bases; nucleotides outside the gene matches: 3.

The J gene is TRBJ2-2, the V gene TRBV10-3; 10 bases align to TRBD2. This clonotype was obtained from a human donor who had recovered from COVID-19. Specimen: CD4+ T cells from blood, cultured in vitro. CDR3 DNA: TGTGCCATCAGTGAGTTTCGGACTAGCGGCACCGGGGAGCTGTTTTTT. This encodes CAISEFRTSGTGELFF.